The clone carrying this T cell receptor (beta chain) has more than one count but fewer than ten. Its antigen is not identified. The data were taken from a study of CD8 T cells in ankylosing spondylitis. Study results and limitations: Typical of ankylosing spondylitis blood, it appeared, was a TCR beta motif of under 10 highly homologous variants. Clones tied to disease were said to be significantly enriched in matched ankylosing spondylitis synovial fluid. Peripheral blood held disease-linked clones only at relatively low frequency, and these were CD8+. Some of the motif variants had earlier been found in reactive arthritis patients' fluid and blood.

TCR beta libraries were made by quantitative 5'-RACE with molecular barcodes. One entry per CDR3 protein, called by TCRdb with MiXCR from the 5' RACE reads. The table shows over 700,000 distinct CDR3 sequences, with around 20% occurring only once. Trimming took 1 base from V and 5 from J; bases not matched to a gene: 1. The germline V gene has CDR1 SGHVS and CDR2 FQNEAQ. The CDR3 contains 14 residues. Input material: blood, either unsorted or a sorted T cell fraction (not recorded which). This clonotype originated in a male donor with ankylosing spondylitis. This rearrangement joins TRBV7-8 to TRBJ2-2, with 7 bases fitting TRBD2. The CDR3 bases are TGTGCCAGCAGCTTAGACGGGAGGACCGGGGAGCTGTTTTTT. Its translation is CASSLDGRTGELFF.